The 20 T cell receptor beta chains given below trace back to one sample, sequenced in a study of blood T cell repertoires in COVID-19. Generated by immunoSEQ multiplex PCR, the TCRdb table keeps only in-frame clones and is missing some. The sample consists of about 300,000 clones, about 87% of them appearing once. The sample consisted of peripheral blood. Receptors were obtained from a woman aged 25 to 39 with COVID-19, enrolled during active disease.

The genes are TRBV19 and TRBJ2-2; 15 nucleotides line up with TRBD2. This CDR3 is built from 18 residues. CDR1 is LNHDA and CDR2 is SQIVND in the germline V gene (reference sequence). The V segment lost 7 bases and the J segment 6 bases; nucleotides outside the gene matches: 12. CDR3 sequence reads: CASTWTSGGAGAPGELFF. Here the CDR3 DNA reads TGTGCCAGTACCTGGACTAGCGGGGGGGCGGGTGCCCCCGGGGAGCTGTTTTTT.

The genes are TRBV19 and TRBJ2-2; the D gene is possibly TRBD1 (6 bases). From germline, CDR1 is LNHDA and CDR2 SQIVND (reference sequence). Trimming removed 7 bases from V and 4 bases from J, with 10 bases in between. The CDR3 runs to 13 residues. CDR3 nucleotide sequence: TGTGCCAGTACCACAGGGATCACCGGGGAGCTGTTTTTT. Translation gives CASTTGITGELFF.

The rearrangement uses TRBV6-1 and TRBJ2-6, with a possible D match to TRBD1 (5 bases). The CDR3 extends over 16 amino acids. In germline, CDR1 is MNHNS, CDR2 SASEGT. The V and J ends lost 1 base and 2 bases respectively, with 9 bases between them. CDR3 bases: TGTGCCAGCAGTGAAGATAGGGGTCCTGGGGCCAACGTCCTGACTTTC. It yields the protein CASSEDRGPGANVLTF.

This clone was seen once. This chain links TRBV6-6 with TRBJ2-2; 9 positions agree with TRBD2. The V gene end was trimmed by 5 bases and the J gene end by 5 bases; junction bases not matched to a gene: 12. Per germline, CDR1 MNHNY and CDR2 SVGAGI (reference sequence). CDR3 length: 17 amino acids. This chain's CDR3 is CASSPLSAGGGTGELFF. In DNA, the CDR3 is TGTGCCAGCAGTCCACTTTCAGCGGGGGGCGGGACCGGGGAGCTGTTTTTT.

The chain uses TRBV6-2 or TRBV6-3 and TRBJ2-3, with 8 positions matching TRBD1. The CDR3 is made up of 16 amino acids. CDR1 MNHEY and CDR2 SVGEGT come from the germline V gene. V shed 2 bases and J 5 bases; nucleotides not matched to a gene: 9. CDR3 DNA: TGTGCCAGCAGTTACCTACCGGGACAGGTCGGAGATACGCAGTATTTT. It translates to CASSYLPGQVGDTQYF.

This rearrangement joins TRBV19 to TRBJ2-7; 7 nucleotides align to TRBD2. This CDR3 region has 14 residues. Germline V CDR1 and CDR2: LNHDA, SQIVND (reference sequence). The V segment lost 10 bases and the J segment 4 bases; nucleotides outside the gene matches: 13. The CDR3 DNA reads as TGTGCCACTACGCCCGGCGGGGGAGAGTACGAGCAGTACTTC. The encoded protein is CATTPGGGEYEQYF.

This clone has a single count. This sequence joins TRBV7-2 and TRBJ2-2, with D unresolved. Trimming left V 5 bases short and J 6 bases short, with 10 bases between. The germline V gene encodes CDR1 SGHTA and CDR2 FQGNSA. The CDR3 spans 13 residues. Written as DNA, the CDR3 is TGTGCCAGCAGCCGCGACTTCTCCGGGGAGCTGTTTTTT. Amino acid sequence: CASSRDFSGELFF. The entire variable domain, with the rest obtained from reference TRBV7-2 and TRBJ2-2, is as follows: GAGVSQSPSNKVTEKGKDVELRCDPISGHTALYWYRQSLGQGLEFLIYFQGNSAPDKSGLPSDRFSAERTGGSVSTLTIQRTQQEDSAVYLCASSRDFSGELFFGEGSRLTVL.

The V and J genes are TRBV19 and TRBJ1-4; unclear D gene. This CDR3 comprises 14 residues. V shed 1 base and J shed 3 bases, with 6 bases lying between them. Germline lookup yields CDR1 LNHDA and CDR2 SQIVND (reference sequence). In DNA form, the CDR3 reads TGTGCCAGTAGTATAGGAGGGCCTAATGAAAAACTGTTTTTT. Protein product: CASSIGGPNEKLFF.

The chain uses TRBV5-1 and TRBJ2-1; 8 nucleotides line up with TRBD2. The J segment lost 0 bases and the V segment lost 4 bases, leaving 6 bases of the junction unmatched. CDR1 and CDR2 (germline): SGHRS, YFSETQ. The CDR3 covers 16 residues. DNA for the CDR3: TGCGCCAGCAGCCGACTAGCGTTGAGCTCCTACAATGAGCAGTTCTTC. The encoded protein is CASSRLALSSYNEQFF.

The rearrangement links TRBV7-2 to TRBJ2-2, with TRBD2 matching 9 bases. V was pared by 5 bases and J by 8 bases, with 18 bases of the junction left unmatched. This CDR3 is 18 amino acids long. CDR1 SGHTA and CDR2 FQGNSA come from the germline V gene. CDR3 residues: CASSTPSGATDSRGELFF. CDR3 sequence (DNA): TGTGCCAGCAGCACTCCTAGCGGGGCCACCGATTCGAGAGGGGAGCTGTTTTTT.

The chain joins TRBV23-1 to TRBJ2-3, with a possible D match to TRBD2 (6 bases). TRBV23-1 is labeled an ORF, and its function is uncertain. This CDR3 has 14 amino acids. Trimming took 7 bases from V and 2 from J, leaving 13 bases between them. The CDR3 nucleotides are TGCGCCAGCATCCCGGGGAGGTACACAGATACGCAGTATTTT. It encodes CASIPGRYTDTQYF.

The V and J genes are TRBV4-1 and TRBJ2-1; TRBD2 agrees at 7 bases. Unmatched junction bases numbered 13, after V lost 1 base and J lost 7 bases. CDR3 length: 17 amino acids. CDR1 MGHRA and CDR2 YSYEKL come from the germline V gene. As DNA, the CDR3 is TGCGCCAGCAGCCAAGGGGAGGGTTTGTGGATTGGGAATGAGCAGTTCTTC. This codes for CASSQGEGLWIGNEQFF.

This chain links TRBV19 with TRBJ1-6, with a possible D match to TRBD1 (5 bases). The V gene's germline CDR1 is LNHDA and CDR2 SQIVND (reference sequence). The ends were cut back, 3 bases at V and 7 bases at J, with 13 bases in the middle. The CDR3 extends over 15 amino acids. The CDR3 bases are TGTGCCAGTAGTATCGGCCAGGGTGAGAATTCACCCCTCCACTTT. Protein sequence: CASSIGQGENSPLHF.

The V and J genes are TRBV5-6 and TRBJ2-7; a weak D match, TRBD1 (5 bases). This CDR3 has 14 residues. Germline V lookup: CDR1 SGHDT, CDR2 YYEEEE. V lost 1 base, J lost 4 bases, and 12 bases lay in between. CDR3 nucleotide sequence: TGTGCCAGCAGCTTGAATGGACACTCATACGAGCAGTACGTC. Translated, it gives CASSLNGHSYEQYV.

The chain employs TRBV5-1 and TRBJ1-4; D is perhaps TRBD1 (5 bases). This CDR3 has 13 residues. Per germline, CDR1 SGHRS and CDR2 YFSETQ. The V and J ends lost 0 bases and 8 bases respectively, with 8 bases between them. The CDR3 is CASSLEGWEKLFF. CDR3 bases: TGCGCCAGCAGCTTGGAGGGGTGGGAAAAACTGTTTTTT.

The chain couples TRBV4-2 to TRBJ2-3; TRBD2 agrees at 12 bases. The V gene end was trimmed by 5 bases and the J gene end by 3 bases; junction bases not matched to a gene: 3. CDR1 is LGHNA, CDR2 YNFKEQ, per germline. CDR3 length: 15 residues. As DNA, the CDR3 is TGTGCCAGCAGCGCACTAGCGGGGGGTACAGATACGCAGTATTTT. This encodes CASSALAGGTDTQYF.

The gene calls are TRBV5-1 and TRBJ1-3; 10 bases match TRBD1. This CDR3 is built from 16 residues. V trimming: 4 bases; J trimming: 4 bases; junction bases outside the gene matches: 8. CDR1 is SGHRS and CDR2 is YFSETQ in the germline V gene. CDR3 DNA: TGCGCCAGCAGCAACACCGGGACAGGGGCCGGAAACACCATATATTTT. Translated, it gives CASSNTGTGAGNTIYF.

In DNA form, the CDR3 reads TGTGCCAGCAGGAAGGGAGGGGGGGCCGGTTCCTACAATGAGCAGTTCTTC. Protein: CASRKGGGAGSYNEQFF. This chain connects TRBV28 to TRBJ2-1, with a possible D match to TRBD2 (7 bases). V lost 6 bases to trimming and J lost 1 base, with 19 bases between them. CDR1 and CDR2 from the germline V gene are MDHEN and SYDVKM. This CDR3 is built from 17 residues.

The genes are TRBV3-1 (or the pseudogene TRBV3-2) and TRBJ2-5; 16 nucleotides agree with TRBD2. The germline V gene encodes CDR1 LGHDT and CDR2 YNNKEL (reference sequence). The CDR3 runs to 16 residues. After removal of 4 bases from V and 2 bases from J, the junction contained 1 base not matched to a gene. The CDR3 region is CASSPGLAGGQETQYF. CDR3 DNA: TGTGCCAGCAGCCCGGGACTAGCGGGGGGGCAAGAGACCCAGTACTTC.

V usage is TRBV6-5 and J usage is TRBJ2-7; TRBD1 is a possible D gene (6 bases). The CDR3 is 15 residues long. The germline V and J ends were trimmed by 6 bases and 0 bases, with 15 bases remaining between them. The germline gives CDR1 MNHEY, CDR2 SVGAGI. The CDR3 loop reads CASSRTDDSSYEQYF. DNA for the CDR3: TGTGCCAGCAGCCGGACAGACGACAGCTCCTACGAGCAGTACTTC.